Described below is a single T cell receptor (beta chain) sequence and its context. Its antigen remains unknown. These data belong to a study of T cell responses to AZD1222 COVID-19 vaccine. Study-wide context: Timing groups of about 4 and about 12 weeks for second doses were pooled. Findings and limits, study-wide: Spike was spanned by vaccine-associated CD4 TCRs, with dominance at 160-218 and 743-854.

Germline lookup yields CDR1 SGHAT and CDR2 FQNNGV. Trimming removed 1 base from V and 2 bases from J, with 12 bases in between. The CDR3 has 15 residues. Measured with immunoSEQ multiplex PCR; TCRdb has only the in-frame clones, and not every one. The sample holds 80,000 to 95,000 clones, just over 90% seen once. The source was peripheral blood, collected on day 0 of AZD1222 vaccination. This clonotype was sampled from an adult in good health. The V and J genes are TRBV11-2 and TRBJ2-7, with D perhaps assigned TRBD1 or TRBD2 (5 bases each). The CDR3 DNA is TGTGCCAGCAGCTTAGCGGGGACGGAAACCTACGAGCAGTACTTC. It codes for CASSLAGTETYEQYF.